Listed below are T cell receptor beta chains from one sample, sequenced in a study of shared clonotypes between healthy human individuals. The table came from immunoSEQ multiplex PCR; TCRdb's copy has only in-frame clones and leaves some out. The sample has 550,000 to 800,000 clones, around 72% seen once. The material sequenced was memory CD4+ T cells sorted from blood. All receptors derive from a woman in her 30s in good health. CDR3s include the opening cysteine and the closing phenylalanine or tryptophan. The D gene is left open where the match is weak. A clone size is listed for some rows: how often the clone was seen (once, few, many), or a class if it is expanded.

TGTGCCAGTATGGAACTAGCGGGCGGGGCAGGAACGCAGTATTTT,CASMELAGGAGTQYF,TRBV19,TRBJ2-3,many,TRBD2
TGTGCCATCAGTCGTCTAGCGGGAGAAGGGGCCGGGGAGCTGTTTTTT,CAISRLAGEGAGELFF,TRBV10-3,TRBJ2-2,.,TRBD2
TGTGCCAGCAGTCGCAGGACAGGGGGAGGTGAGCAGTACTTC,CASSRRTGGGEQYF,TRBV28,TRBJ2-7,.,TRBD1
TGCGCCAGCAGCTTCGCTAGCGGTAGAGGAGATACGCAGTATTTT,CASSFASGRGDTQYF,TRBV5-1,TRBJ2-3,.,TRBD2
TGTGCCAGCAGACCCCAGGGTATAGACAATCAGCCCCAGCATTTT,CASRPQGIDNQPQHF,TRBV2,TRBJ1-5,few,.
TGTGCCAGCAGCTCCCTGGGTTTTGTTGTGAACACTGAAGCTTTCTTT,CASSSLGFVVNTEAFF,TRBV11-2,TRBJ1-1,.,.
TGTGCCAGCAGCTTAGCAGGAAACCCACGGGATACGCAGTATTTT,CASSLAGNPRDTQYF,TRBV7-2,TRBJ2-3,.,.
TGCGCCAGCAGTGGCGGGACTAGCGGGATTCAGTACTTC,CASSGGTSGIQYF,TRBV10-2,TRBJ2-4,.,TRBD2
TGTGCCAGCGGTAGGGGAGCTGGAAACACCATATATTTT,CASGRGAGNTIYF,TRBV27,TRBJ1-3,few,.
TGTGCCAGCAGCTTAGGGATTGCCACCCCGAGCTACGAGCAGTACTTC,CASSLGIATPSYEQYF,TRBV7-8,TRBJ2-7,.,.
TGTGCCAGTCACAGGGGGCCAGGCGAAACTAATGAAAAACTGTTTTTT,CASHRGPGETNEKLFF,TRBV19,TRBJ1-4,.,TRBD1
TGTGCCAGCAGTTACTCGAGGTCCTTCGGTGAAAAACTGTTTTTT,CASSYSRSFGEKLFF,TRBV6-5,TRBJ1-4,few,.
TGCAGCGTCCTATGGACTAGCGGACTCACAGATACGCAGTATTTT,CSVLWTSGLTDTQYF,TRBV29-1,TRBJ2-3,.,TRBD2
TGTGCCAGCAGCTTAGGGACTGCCACCTACAATGAGCAGTTCTTC,CASSLGTATYNEQFF,TRBV11-2,TRBJ2-1,.,.
TGCAGTGGGGAGACTAGGAGAGAACAGTATTTT,CSGETRREQYF,TRBV20-1,TRBJ2-3,.,.
TGTGCCTGCGACCCCGGGGGGAGTTACAATGAGCAGTTCTTC,CACDPGGSYNEQFF,TRBV30,TRBJ2-1,.,TRBD2
TGTGCCAGCAGCCCGGGGGTAGCAGGATCGCAGTATTTT,CASSPGVAGSQYF,TRBV11-3,TRBJ2-3,.,.
TGTGCCAGCAGCTTAGCGCTCGGGACTAGCCCCTACGAGCAGTACTTC,CASSLALGTSPYEQYF,TRBV7-2,TRBJ2-7,.,TRBD2
TGTGCCAGCAGCTTACGTGGAGACAGGGAAGAGACCCAGTACTTC,CASSLRGDREETQYF,TRBV11-3,TRBJ2-5,.,TRBD1
TGTGCCAGCAGTTTAGGGACCCCGGGACAGGAGAACACTGAAGCTTTCTTT,CASSLGTPGQENTEAFF,TRBV28,TRBJ1-1,few,TRBD1
TGTGCCAGCAGCCCTGCGGGGCAGGGGGCGAGGTACGAGCAGTACTTC,CASSPAGQGARYEQYF,TRBV13,TRBJ2-7,.,TRBD1
TGTGCCAGCATCAATACCCTGGGAAGAAATAGCAATCAGCCCCAGCATTTT,CASINTLGRNSNQPQHF,TRBV28,TRBJ1-5,many,.
TGTGCCACCCTGCCCTTACTAGATACGCAGTATTTT,CATLPLLDTQYF,TRBV6-1,TRBJ2-3,.,.
TGCGCCAGCAGCGCGGGACTTAAAGAGACCCAGTACTTC,CASSAGLKETQYF,TRBV4-1,TRBJ2-5,.,.
TGTGCCAGCAGTTTTTCGAGGATCCAAGAGACCCAGTACTTC,CASSFSRIQETQYF,TRBV27,TRBJ2-5,.,.
TGTGCCAGCAGCTCCCGACAGGGTGTACACGAGCAGTACTTC,CASSSRQGVHEQYF,TRBV5-6,TRBJ2-7,.,TRBD1
TGTGCCAGCGGACCGGGACTAGCACCCTACGAGCAGTACTTC,CASGPGLAPYEQYF,TRBV11-2,TRBJ2-7,.,TRBD2
TGTGCCAGCAGTCGGACAGAAGGCAATCAGCCCCAGCATTTT,CASSRTEGNQPQHF,TRBV6-5,TRBJ1-5,once,.
TGTGCCAGCAGCGTAGTATTAGCGGGACCTAGCTCCTACAATGAGCAGTTCTTC,CASSVVLAGPSSYNEQFF,TRBV9,TRBJ2-1,.,TRBD2
TGTGCCACCAGACCGGGGGGGGCCGCAGATACGCAGTATTTT,CATRPGGAADTQYF,TRBV15,TRBJ2-3,.,TRBD2
TGTGCCATCAGTGACCAGGGACCCCACTACGAGCAGTACTTC,CAISDQGPHYEQYF,TRBV10-3,TRBJ2-7,once,.